The rows below give T cell receptor beta chains drawn from one sample of a study of T cells in Graves' hyperthyroidism and ophthalmopathy. Each CDR3 protein is one row after TCRdb ran MiXCR on the multiplex PCR reads. The sample includes more than 300,000 distinct CDR3 sequences, about 17% of them seen just once. Sequenced material: blood. The receptors come from a woman younger than 45 with Graves' hyperthyroidism that later progressed to Graves' ophthalmopathy. The CDR3 runs from the conserved cysteine through the conserved F or W. Fields, in order: clone size, V gene, J gene, D gene, CDR3 protein, CDR3 DNA. The D gene is left open where the match is weak. Size tells how often a clone was seen (once, few, many) or the class of an expanded clone, and some rows leave it out.

many,TRBV12-3/TRBV12-4,TRBJ2-5,-,CASSESRSGTQYF,TGTGCCAGCAGCGAATCTAGATCTGGGACCCAGTACTTC
-,TRBV30,TRBJ2-5,TRBD1,CAWSEGQAGYF,TGTGCCTGGAGTGAGGGACAGGCAGGGTACTTC
many,TRBV15,TRBJ2-5,-,CATSRDQSGETQYF,TGTGCCACCAGCAGAGATCAATCAGGGGAGACCCAGTACTTC
many,TRBV20-1,TRBJ2-2,-,CSARDFRGSSTGELFF,TGCAGTGCTAGAGATTTTCGGGGGTCCAGCACCGGGGAGCTGTTTTTT
once,TRBV2,TRBJ2-2,TRBD1,CASSPDRGRVELFF,TGTGCCAGCAGCCCGGACAGGGGTAGAGTGGAGCTGTTTTTT
many,TRBV3-1,TRBJ2-2,-,CASQQGRTGELFF,TGTGCCAGCCAACAGGGGAGGACCGGGGAGCTGTTTTTT
few,TRBV19,TRBJ2-2,TRBD1,CASSNIAGGVGTGELFF,TGTGCCAGTAGTAATATAGCAGGGGGCGTCGGAACCGGGGAGCTGTTTTTT
few,TRBV3-1,TRBJ2-1,TRBD1,CASSPGTASYNEQFF,TGTGCCAGCAGTCCCGGGACAGCCTCCTACAATGAGCAGTTCTTC
many,TRBV27,TRBJ2-1,TRBD2,CASMGLAYNEQFF,TGTGCCAGCATGGGACTAGCGTACAATGAGCAGTTCTTC
many,TRBV7-9,TRBJ1-4,-,CASSFAGGEKLFF,TGTGCCAGCAGCTTTGCCGGCGGCGAAAAACTGTTTTTT
few,TRBV3-1,TRBJ1-5,TRBD1,CASSQTGGVQPQHF,TGTGCCAGCAGCCAAACAGGGGGCGTACAGCCCCAGCATTTT
many,TRBV10-3,TRBJ2-3,-,CAISTDFTSTDTQYF,TGTGCCATCAGTACGGACTTCACTAGCACAGATACGCAGTATTTT
many,TRBV28,TRBJ1-5,-,CAISNPGQNQPQHF,TGTGCCATCTCCAACCCGGGGCAAAATCAGCCCCAGCATTTT
many,TRBV5-1,TRBJ1-1,-,CASSLGGPMNTEAFF,TGCGCCAGCAGCTTAGGGGGACCTATGAACACTGAAGCTTTCTTT
many,TRBV7-8,TRBJ2-3,TRBD1,CASSLAGTGGEDTQYF,TGTGCCAGCAGCTTAGCCGGGACAGGAGGCGAGGATACGCAGTATTTT
few,TRBV30,TRBJ2-4,-,CAWKGGQDIQYF,TGTGCCTGGAAAGGGGGTCAGGACATTCAGTACTTC
-,TRBV20-1,TRBJ2-1,TRBD2,CSARDPAGGSNEQFF,TGCAGTGCTAGAGATCCCGCGGGGGGGTCGAATGAGCAGTTCTTC
many,TRBV28,TRBJ2-5,TRBD1,CASSLRGQAWYQETQYF,TGTGCCAGCAGTTTACGGGGACAGGCGTGGTACCAAGAGACCCAGTACTTC
many,TRBV29-1,TRBJ2-3,-,CSVLQGDTQYF,TGCAGCGTTCTCCAGGGGGATACGCAGTATTTT
-,TRBV27,TRBJ2-5,TRBD1,CASSLGTASQETQYF,TGTGCCAGCAGTTTAGGGACAGCCAGCCAAGAGACCCAGTACTTC
many,TRBV6-5,TRBJ1-1,-,CASSYDRLNTEAFF,TGTGCCAGCAGTTACGACAGATTGAACACTGAAGCTTTCTTT
many,TRBV2,TRBJ2-5,TRBD2,CASSRGRVSETQYF,TGTGCCAGCTCTCGCGGGAGGGTGTCGGAGACCCAGTACTTC
-,TRBV20-1,TRBJ2-3,TRBD2,CSASRLAGGPRTDTQYF,TGCAGTGCTAGTCGACTAGCGGGGGGGCCGAGAACAGATACGCAGTATTTT
-,TRBV4-1,TRBJ1-6,-,CASSQVRNNSPLHF,TGCGCCAGCAGCCAAGTAAGGAATAATTCACCCCTCCACTTT
-,TRBV20-1,TRBJ1-3,-,CSASRVSGNTIYF,TGCAGTGCTAGTCGCGTATCTGGAAACACCATATATTTT
many,TRBV2,TRBJ1-1,-,CASSERQGTNTEAFF,TGTGCCAGCAGTGAAAGGCAGGGGACGAACACTGAAGCTTTCTTT
many,TRBV11-2,TRBJ1-4,-,CASSAQPGTTEKLFF,TGTGCCAGCAGCGCGCAACCCGGGACGACTGAAAAACTGTTTTTT
many,TRBV3-1,TRBJ2-1,TRBD2,CASSPYQTSGENNEQFF,TGTGCCAGCAGCCCTTATCAGACTAGCGGAGAGAACAATGAGCAGTTCTTC
-,TRBV5-1,TRBJ1-1,-,CASSLASAFF,TGCGCCAGCAGCTTGGCATCCGCTTTCTTT
many,TRBV20-1,TRBJ1-6,-,CSARVDLVNSPLHF,TGCAGTGCTAGAGTGGACCTCGTTAATTCACCCCTCCACTTT
-,TRBV5-1,TRBJ2-1,TRBD1,CASSLEGTGSPYNEQFF,TGCGCCAGCAGCTTGGAAGGGACAGGCAGCCCCTACAATGAGCAGTTCTTC
many,TRBV24-1,TRBJ2-3,TRBD1,CATSDTLGQGVGTDTQYF,TGTGCCACCAGTGATACTCTCGGACAGGGGGTCGGCACAGATACGCAGTATTTT
many,TRBV3-1,TRBJ2-4,TRBD1,CASSHTGTAALIQYF,TGTGCCAGCAGCCACACTGGGACAGCCGCGCTCATTCAGTACTTC
many,TRBV20-1,TRBJ2-7,TRBD2,CSARVSGRLTSYEQYF,TGCAGTGCTAGGGTTAGCGGGAGGTTAACCTCCTACGAGCAGTACTTC
many,TRBV12-3/TRBV12-4,TRBJ1-5,-,CASTVTGGDQPQHF,TGTGCCAGCACTGTCACTGGGGGGGACCAGCCCCAGCATTTT
many,TRBV30,TRBJ1-1,-,CAWRTGRLRENTEAFF,TGTGCCTGGAGGACCGGTCGGCTGCGAGAGAACACTGAAGCTTTCTTT
-,TRBV7-9,TRBJ2-7,-,CASSQMSGSAHEQYF,TGTGCCAGCAGCCAAATGTCCGGGAGTGCCCACGAGCAGTACTTC
many,TRBV5-5,TRBJ1-1,-,CASSDRVHWPTEAFF,TGTGCCAGCAGCGACCGGGTCCATTGGCCTACTGAAGCTTTCTTT
many,TRBV12-3/TRBV12-4,TRBJ1-1,-,CASSSTLFMNTEAFF,TGTGCCAGCAGCTCAACCCTGTTCATGAACACTGAAGCTTTCTTT
many,TRBV6-1,TRBJ2-5,-,CASSEVISGQETQYF,TGTGCCAGCAGTGAAGTTATCAGCGGCCAAGAGACCCAGTACTTC
many,TRBV20-1,TRBJ2-1,TRBD2,CSATGLVAYNEQFF,TGCAGTGCTACGGGACTAGTGGCCTACAATGAGCAGTTCTTC
few,TRBV20-1,TRBJ1-6,-,CSAPYPDSPLHF,TGCAGTGCCCCTTATCCGGATTCACCCCTCCACTTT
many,TRBV4-1,TRBJ1-1,-,CASSQGGTSTTDAFF,TGCGCCAGCAGCCAAGGGGGCACGTCGACCACTGACGCTTTCTTT